The 10 T cell receptor beta chains below were found in one sample sequenced in a study of cytomegalovirus exposure and HLA in healthy donors. PCR employed 60 Vbeta and 13 Jbeta primers. Using immunoSEQ multiplex PCR, the repertoire was profiled, and TCRdb retains in-frame clones only, with some absent. This sample's clone table lists tens of thousands of clones. Sequencing was carried out using PBMCs. These TCRs come from a man younger than 35 in good health and CMV-seropositive.

V usage is TRBV28 and J usage is TRBJ1-1; D not certain. The CDR3 loop spans 15 amino acids. V shed 1 base and J shed 3 bases, with 12 bases lying between them. CDR1 MDHEN and CDR2 SYDVKM come from the germline V gene. DNA for the CDR3: TGTGCCAGCAGTTTATTCCGCGGGCAGCACACTGAAGCTTTCTTT. This codes for CASSLFRGQHTEAFF. Drawing the rest from reference TRBV28 and TRBJ1-1, the complete variable domain is DVKVTQSSRYLVKRTGEKVFLECVQDMDHENMFWYRQDPGLGLRLIYFSYDVKMKEKGDIPEGYSVSREKKERFSLILESASTNQTSMYLCASSLFRGQHTEAFFGQGTRLTVV.

This chain links TRBV27 with TRBJ1-1; D unresolved. Germline CDR1 and CDR2: MNHEY and SMNVEV (reference sequence). This CDR3 spans 17 amino acids. Trimming took 6 bases from V and 4 from J, leaving 24 bases between them. The CDR3 DNA reads as TGTGCCAGCAGAGTGAGGGAAAAGGCAGGTGGAAGCACTGAAGCTTTCTTT. Its protein is CASRVREKAGGSTEAFF.

The genes are TRBV2 and TRBJ2-1; no clear D gene. Deletions cut 3 bases from V and 0 bases from J, with 9 bases between. Germline V gene data show CDR1 as SNHLY and CDR2 as FYNNEI. CDR3 length: 15 residues. The chain's CDR3 is CASSDRSSSYNEQFF. The CDR3 DNA follows: TGTGCCAGCAGTGATCGGTCTAGCTCCTACAATGAGCAGTTCTTC.

The CDR3 bases are TGTGCCAGCAGCTTGGGGCTTTATAGCACAGATACGCAGTATTTT. Protein sequence: CASSLGLYSTDTQYF. The rearrangement uses TRBV5-4 and TRBJ2-3, with D unresolved. The germline V and J ends were trimmed by 0 bases and 0 bases, with 8 bases remaining between them. The CDR3 totals 15 residues. The V gene's germline CDR1 is SGHNT and CDR2 YYREEE (reference sequence).

The rearrangement links TRBV7-3 to TRBJ2-5, with unresolved D. Germline V CDR1 and CDR2: SGHTA, FQGTGA. The CDR3 totals 15 residues. Deletions cut 0 bases from V and 5 bases from J, with 13 bases between. For the CDR3, the DNA is TGTGCCAGCAGCTTAACGGTGGCCTACGGGGAGACCCAGTACTTC. Its protein is CASSLTVAYGETQYF. The variable domain in full, completed from reference TRBV7-3 and TRBJ2-5, reads GAGVSQTPSNKVTEKGKYVELRCDPISGHTALYWYRQSLGQGPEFLIYFQGTGAADDSGLPNDRFFAVRPEGSVSTLKIQRTERGDSAVYLCASSLTVAYGETQYFGPGTRLLVL.

The chain recombines TRBV6-5 with TRBJ1-1; 7 bases align to TRBD1. Trimming at V came to 1 base and at J to 1 base, leaving 3 bases not matched to a gene. CDR1 and CDR2 from the germline V gene are MNHEY and SVGAGI. CDR3 length: 15 residues. The CDR3 bases are TGTGCCAGCAGTTACTTGGACAGGAGGAACACTGAAGCTTTCTTT. It yields the protein CASSYLDRRNTEAFF.

V gene TRBV25-1 combines with J gene TRBJ2-3; 7 nucleotides agree with TRBD1. The CDR3 sequence is 13 residues long. Per germline, CDR1 MGHDK and CDR2 SYGVNS. The trim removed 9 bases at V and 3 bases at J, leaving 6 bases unmatched. CDR3 sequence reads: CASTGEWTDTQYF. As DNA, the CDR3 is TGTGCCAGTACAGGGGAATGGACAGATACGCAGTATTTT.

The chain carries TRBV19 and TRBJ2-3, with 7 bases fitting TRBD1. Per the germline V gene, CDR1 is LNHDA and CDR2 is SQIVND (reference sequence). The CDR3 is 15 residues long. The V segment lost 5 bases and the J segment 2 bases; nucleotides outside the gene matches: 7. This CDR3 reads CASSPSGQYTDTQYF. The CDR3 DNA reads TGTGCCAGTAGTCCCTCGGGACAGTACACAGATACGCAGTATTTT. Based on the CDR3 plus reference TRBV19 and TRBJ2-3, the full variable domain is DGGITQSPKYLFRKEGQNVTLSCEQNLNHDAMYWYRQDPGQGLRLIYYSQIVNDFQKGDIAEGYSVSREKKESFPLTVTSAQKNPTAFYLCASSPSGQYTDTQYFGPGTRLTVL.

This sequence joins TRBV18 and TRBJ1-2, with 9 bases identical to TRBD1. The CDR3 length is 13 residues. CDR1 is KGHSH and CDR2 is LQKENI in the germline V gene. The trim removed 4 bases at V and 5 bases at J, leaving 2 bases unmatched. CDR3 sequence (DNA): TGTGCCAGCTCACTCGGGACAGGGTATGGCTACACCTTC. This encodes CASSLGTGYGYTF.

The chain combines TRBV5-1 with TRBJ2-7; 7 nucleotides match TRBD2. After removal of 4 bases from V and 2 bases from J, the junction contained 9 bases not matched to a gene. The CDR3 contains 15 residues. In germline, CDR1 is SGHRS, CDR2 YFSETQ. This chain's CDR3 is CASSPDGTTTYEQYF. The CDR3 region has the DNA TGCGCCAGCAGCCCGGACGGGACTACTACCTACGAGCAGTACTTC.